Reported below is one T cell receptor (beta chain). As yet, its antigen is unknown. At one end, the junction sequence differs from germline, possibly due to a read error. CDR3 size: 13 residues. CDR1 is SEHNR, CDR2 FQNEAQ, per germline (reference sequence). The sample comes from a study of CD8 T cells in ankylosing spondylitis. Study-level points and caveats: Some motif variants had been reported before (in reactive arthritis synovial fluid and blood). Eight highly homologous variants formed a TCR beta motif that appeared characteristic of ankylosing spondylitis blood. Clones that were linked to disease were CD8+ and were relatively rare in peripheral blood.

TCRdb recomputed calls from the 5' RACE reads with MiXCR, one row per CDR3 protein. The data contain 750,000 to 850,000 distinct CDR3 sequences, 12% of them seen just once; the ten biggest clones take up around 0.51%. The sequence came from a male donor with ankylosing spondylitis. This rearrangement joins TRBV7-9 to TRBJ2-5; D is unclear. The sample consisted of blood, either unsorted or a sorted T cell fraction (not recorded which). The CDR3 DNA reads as TGTGCCAGCAGCCGGCCTGACCAAGACACCCAGTACTTC. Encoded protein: CASSRPDQDTQYF.